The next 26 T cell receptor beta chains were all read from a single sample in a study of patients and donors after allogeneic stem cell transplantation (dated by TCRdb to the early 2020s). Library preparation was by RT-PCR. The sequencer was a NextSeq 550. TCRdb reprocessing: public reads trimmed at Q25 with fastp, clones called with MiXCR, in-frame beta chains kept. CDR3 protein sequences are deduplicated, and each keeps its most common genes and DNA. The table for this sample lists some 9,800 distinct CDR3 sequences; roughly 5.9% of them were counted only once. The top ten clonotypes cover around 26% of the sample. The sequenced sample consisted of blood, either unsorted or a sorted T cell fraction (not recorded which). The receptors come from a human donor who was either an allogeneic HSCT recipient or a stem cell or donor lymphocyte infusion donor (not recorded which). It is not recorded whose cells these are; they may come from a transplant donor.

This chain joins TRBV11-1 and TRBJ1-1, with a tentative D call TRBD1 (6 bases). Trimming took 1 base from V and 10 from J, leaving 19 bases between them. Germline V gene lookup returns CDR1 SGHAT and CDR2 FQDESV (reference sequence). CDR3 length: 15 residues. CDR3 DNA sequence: TGTGCCAGCAGCTTAGGAACGGGACACCCCGGTAGAGCTTTCTTT. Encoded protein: CASSLGTGHPGRAFF.

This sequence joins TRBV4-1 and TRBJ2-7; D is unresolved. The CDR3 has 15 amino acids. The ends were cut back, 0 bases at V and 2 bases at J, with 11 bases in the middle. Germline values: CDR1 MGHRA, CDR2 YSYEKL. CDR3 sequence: CASSQDSNSPYEQYF. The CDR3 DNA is TGCGCCAGCAGCCAAGATTCCAATTCACCCTACGAGCAGTACTTC.

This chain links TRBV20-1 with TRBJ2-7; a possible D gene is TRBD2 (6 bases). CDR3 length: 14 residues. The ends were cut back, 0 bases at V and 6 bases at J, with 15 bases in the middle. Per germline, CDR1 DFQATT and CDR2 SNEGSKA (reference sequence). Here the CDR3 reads CSARDHLGGLEQYF. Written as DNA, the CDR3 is TGCAGTGCTAGAGATCACTTGGGGGGACTCGAGCAGTACTTC.

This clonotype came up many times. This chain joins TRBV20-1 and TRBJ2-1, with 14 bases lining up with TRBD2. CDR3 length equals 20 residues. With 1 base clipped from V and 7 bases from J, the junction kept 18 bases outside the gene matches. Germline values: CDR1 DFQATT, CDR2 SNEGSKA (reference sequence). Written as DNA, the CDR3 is TGCAGTGCTAGAGGCTCCTGGACTAGCGGGAGGCGTCAGAAGTGGAATGAGCAGTTCTTC. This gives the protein CSARGSWTSGRRQKWNEQFF.

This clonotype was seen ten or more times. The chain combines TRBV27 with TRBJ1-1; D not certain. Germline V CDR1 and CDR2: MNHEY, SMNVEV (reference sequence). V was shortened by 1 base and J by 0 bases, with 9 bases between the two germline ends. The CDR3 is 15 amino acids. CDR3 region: CASSLYEGMNTEAFF. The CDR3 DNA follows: TGTGCCAGCAGTTTATACGAGGGAATGAACACTGAAGCTTTCTTT.

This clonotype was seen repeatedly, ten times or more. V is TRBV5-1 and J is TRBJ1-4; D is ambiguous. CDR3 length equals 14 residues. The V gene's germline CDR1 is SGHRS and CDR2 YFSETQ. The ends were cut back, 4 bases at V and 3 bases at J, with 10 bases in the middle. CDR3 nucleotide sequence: TGCGCCAGCAGCCCCGGGTTGGCTAATGAAAAACTGTTTTTT. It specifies CASSPGLANEKLFF.

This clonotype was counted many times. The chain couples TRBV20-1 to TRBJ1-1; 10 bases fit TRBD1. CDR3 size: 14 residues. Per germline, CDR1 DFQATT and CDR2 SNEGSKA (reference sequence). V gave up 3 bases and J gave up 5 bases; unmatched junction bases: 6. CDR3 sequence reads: CSASDRGRGTEAFF. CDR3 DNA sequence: TGCAGTGCTAGTGACAGGGGGCGCGGGACTGAAGCTTTCTTT.

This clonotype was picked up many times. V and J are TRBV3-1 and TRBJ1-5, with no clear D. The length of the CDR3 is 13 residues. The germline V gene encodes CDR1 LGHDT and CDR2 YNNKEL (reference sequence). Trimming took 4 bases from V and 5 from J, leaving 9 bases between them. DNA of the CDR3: TGTGCCAGCAGCCCACGTAAGGATCAGCCCCAGCATTTT. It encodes CASSPRKDQPQHF.

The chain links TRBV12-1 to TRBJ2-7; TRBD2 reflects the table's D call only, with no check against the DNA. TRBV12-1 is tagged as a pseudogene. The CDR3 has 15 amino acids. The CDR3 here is CASISTSGHSYEQYF. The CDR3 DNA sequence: TGTGCCAGCATCTCGACTAGCGGGCACTCCTACGAGCAGTACTTC.

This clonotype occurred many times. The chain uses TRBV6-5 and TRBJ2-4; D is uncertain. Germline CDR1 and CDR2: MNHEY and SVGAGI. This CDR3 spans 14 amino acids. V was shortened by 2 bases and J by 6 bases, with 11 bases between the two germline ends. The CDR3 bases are TGTGCCAGCAGTTACGCAGGTTCGGCAAACATTCAGTACTTC. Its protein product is CASSYAGSANIQYF.

This chain's CDR3 is CASSTDPRNYGYTF. The CDR3 bases are TGTGCCAGCAGCACGGACCCAAGGAACTATGGCTACACCTTC. The chain combines TRBV5-4 with TRBJ1-2; D is uncertain. In germline, CDR1 is SGHNT, CDR2 YYREEE (reference sequence). This CDR3 has 14 amino acids. Trimming removed 4 bases at V and 2 bases at J, with 12 bases between. Filled out from reference TRBV5-4 and TRBJ1-2, the complete variable domain reads ETGVTQSPTHLIKTRGQQVTLRCSSQSGHNTVSWYQQALGQGPQFIFQYYREEENGRGNFPPRFSGLQFPNYSSELNVNALELDDSALYLCASSTDPRNYGYTFGSGTRLTVV.

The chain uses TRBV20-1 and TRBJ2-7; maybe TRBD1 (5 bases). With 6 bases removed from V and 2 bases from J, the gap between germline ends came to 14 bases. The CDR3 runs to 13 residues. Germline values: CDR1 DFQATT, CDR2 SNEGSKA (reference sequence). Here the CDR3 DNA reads TGCAGTGCCCCCCAGCCAGGGACCTACGAGCAGTACTTC. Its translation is CSAPQPGTYEQYF.

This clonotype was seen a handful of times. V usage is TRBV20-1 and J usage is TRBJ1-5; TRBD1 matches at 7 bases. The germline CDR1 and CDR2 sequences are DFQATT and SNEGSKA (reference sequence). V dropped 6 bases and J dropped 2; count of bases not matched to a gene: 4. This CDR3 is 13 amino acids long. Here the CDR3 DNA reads TGCAGTGCGTCCGGGACAGGCAATCAGCCCCAGCATTTT. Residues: CSASGTGNQPQHF.

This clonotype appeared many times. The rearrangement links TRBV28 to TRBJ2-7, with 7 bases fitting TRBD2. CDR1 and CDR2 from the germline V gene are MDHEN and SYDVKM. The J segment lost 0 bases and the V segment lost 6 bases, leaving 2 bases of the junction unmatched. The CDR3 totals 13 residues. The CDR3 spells CASRLADSYEQYF. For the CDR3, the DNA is TGTGCCAGCAGGCTAGCGGACTCCTACGAGCAGTACTTC.

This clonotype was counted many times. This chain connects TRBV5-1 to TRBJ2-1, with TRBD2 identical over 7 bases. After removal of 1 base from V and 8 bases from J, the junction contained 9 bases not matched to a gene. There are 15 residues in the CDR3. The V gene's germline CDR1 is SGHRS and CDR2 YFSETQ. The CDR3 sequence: CASSLSSGVWYEQFF. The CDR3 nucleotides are TGCGCCAGCAGCTTGTCCAGCGGGGTGTGGTATGAGCAGTTCTTC.

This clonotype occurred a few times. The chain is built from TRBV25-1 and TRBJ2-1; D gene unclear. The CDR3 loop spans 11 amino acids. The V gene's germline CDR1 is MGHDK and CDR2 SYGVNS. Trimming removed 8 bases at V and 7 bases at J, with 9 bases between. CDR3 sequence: CASGEWNEQFF. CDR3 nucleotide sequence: TGTGCCAGCGGAGAGTGGAATGAGCAGTTCTTC.

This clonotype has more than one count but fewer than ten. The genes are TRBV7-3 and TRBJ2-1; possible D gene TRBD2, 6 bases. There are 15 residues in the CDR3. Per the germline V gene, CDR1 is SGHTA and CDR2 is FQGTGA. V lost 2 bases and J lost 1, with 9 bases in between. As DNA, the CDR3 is TGTGCCAGCAGCTTAGTCGGAGGGTCCTACAATGAGCAGTTCTTC. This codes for CASSLVGGSYNEQFF.

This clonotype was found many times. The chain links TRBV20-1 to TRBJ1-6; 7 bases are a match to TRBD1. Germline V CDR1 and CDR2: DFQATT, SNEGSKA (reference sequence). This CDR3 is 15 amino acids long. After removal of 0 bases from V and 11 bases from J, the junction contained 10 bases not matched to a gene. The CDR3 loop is CSARDSAGGFTPLHF. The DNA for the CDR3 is TGCAGTGCTAGAGATTCGGCAGGGGGGTTTACACCCCTCCACTTT.

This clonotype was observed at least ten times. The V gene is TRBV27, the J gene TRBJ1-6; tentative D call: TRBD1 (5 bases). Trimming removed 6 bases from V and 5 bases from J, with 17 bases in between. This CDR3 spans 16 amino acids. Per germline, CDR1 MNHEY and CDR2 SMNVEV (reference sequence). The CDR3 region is CASRSSQGLNNSPLHF. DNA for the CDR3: TGTGCCAGCAGATCTTCCCAGGGTCTAAATAATTCACCCCTCCACTTT.

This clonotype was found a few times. CDR3 sequence: CSASRSGNSYEQYF. The CDR3 nucleotides are TGCAGTGCTAGTAGGAGCGGTAACTCCTACGAGCAGTACTTC. This chain uses TRBV20-1 with TRBJ2-7; possible D gene TRBD2, 5 bases. Trimming took 3 bases from V and 0 from J, leaving 12 bases between them. Per germline, CDR1 DFQATT and CDR2 SNEGSKA (reference sequence). The CDR3 runs to 14 residues.

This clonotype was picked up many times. The CDR3 nucleotides are TGTGCCAGCAGTCCCGCAGGACGAACCTACGAGCAGTACTTC. Translation: CASSPAGRTYEQYF. The genes are TRBV12-3 or TRBV12-4 and TRBJ2-7; D not certain. V was pared by 5 bases and J by 2 bases, with 13 bases between. The CDR3 sequence is 14 residues long.

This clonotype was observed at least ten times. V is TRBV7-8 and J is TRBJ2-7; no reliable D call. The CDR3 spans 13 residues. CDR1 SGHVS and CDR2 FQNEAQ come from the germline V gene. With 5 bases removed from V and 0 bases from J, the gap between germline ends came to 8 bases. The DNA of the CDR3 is TGTGCCAGCAGCCTCTCCGCCTCCTACGAGCAGTACTTC. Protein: CASSLSASYEQYF.

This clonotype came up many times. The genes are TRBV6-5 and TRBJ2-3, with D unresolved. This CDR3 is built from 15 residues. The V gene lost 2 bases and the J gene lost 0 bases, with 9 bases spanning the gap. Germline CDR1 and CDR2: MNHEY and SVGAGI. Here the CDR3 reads CASSYLGSSTDTQYF. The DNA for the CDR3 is TGTGCCAGCAGTTACCTTGGGTCTAGCACAGATACGCAGTATTTT.

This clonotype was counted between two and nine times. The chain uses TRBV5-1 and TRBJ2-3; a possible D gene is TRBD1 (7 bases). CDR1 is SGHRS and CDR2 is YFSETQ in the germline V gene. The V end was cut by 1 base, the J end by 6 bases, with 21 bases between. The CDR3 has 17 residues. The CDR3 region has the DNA TGCGCCAGCAGCTTGCCCAGGAGGGGGCCAGAGAGGGATACGCAGTATTTT. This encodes CASSLPRRGPERDTQYF.

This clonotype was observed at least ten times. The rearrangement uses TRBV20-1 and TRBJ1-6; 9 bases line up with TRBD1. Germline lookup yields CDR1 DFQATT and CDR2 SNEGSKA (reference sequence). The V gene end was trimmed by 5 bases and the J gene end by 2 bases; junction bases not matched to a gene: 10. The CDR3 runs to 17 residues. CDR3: CSAWDRASGPYNSPLHF. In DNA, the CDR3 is TGCAGTGCTTGGGACAGGGCTTCGGGCCCCTATAATTCACCCCTCCACTTT.

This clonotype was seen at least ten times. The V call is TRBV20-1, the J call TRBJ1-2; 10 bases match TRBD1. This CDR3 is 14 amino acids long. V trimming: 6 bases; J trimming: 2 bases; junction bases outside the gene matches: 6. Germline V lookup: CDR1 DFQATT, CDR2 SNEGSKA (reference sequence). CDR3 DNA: TGCAGTGCCGACAGGGGGCGCAGGAACTATGGCTACACCTTC. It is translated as CSADRGRRNYGYTF.